This TCR beta chain is drawn from a study of blood T cell repertoires in COVID-19. As for the study in general: Sites in the United States, Italy and Spain provided acute and convalescent COVID-19 samples. Nucleic acid was either cDNA or gDNA, and it came from T cells, B-cell-depleted T cells, or PBMCs.

The CDR3 has 15 amino acids. Germline lookup yields CDR1 ENHRY and CDR2 SYGVKD. Trimming left V 0 bases short and J 4 bases short, with 12 bases between. Original data processing: Nucleated cell counts were estimated from reference gene primer amplification. Only in-frame clones appear in the TCRdb table, and some are missing; sequencing was by immunoSEQ multiplex PCR. D and trimming were read from the DNA, whereas the V and J calls and clone size are those reported in that table. The table has about 50,000 clones, roughly 90% seen once; the top ten hold roughly 9.7%. This chain joins TRBV10-3 and TRBJ1-2; TRBD1 is a possible D gene (5 bases). The material sequenced was peripheral blood. The clonotype originates from a woman of 80 years or more with acute or convalescent COVID-19. The CDR3 spells CAISESGGAAYGYTF. The CDR3 DNA sequence: TGTGCCATCAGTGAGTCGGGAGGGGCGGCCTATGGCTACACCTTC.